This T cell receptor beta chain was sequenced in a study of cytomegalovirus exposure and HLA in healthy donors. Study findings and constraints: Later analysis identified several of the most significant clusters that appeared linked to common viral pathogens. Later work found that TCR association rates differed between HLA loci; DRB1 had the most and HLA-C the fewest.

J gave up 2 bases and V 3 bases, and 7 bases lay outside the gene matches. Germline CDR1 reads SGHRS; CDR2 reads YFSETQ. The CDR3 runs 15 residues. Donors showed nominal health when sampled, although they likely had unrecorded immune exposures. Concerning this clone: Antigen unknown.

Vbeta (60) and Jbeta (13) primers were used in the PCR. Here immunoSEQ multiplex PCR was the method, and the copy in TCRdb shows in-frame clones only, minus some. The sample totals approximately 180,000 clones; its top ten clones hold 5.5% to 7.5%. Source material: PBMCs. The J gene is TRBJ2-5, the V gene TRBV5-1; 7 positions match TRBD1. The sequence came from a man aged 25-45 years in good health and CMV-seronegative. DNA of the CDR3: TGCGCCAGCAGCTCATTTCCGGGACAGCAAGAGACCCAGTACTTC. This encodes CASSSFPGQQETQYF.